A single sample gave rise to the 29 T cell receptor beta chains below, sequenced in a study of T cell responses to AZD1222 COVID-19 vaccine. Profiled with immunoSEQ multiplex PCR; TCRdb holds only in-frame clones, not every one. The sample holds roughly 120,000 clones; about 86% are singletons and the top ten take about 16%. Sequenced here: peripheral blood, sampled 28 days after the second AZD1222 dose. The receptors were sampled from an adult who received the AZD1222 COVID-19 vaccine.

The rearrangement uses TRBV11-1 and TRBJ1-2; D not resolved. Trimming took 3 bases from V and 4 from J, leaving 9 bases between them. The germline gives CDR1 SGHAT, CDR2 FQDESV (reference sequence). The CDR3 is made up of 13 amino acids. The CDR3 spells CASSLGGSYGYTF. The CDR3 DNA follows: TGTGCCAGCAGCTTGGGTGGCAGCTATGGCTACACCTTC.

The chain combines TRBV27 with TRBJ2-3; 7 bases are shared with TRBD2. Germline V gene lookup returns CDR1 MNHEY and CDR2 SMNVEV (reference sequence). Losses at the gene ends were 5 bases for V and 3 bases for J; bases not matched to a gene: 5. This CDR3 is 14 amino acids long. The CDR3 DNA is TGTGCCAGCAGTCCCGGGACTACGACAGATACGCAGTATTTT. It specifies CASSPGTTTDTQYF.

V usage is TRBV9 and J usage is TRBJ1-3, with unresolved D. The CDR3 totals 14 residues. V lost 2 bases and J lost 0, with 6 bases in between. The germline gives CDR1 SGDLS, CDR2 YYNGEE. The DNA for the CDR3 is TGTGCCAGCAGCGTCGCGGGCTCTGGAAACACCATATATTTT. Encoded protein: CASSVAGSGNTIYF.

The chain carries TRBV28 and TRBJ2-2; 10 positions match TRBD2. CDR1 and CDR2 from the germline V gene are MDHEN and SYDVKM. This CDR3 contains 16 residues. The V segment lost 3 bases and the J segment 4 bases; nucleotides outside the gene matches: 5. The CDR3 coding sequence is TGTGCCAGCAGTTTTGAAGCTAGCGGGAGCACCGGGGAGCTGTTTTTT. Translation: CASSFEASGSTGELFF.

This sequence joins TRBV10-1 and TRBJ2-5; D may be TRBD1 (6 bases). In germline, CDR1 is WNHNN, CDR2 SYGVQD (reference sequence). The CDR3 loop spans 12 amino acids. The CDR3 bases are TGCGCGGTAAGGGGGACCCAAGAGACCCAGTACTTC. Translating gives CAVRGTQETQYF.

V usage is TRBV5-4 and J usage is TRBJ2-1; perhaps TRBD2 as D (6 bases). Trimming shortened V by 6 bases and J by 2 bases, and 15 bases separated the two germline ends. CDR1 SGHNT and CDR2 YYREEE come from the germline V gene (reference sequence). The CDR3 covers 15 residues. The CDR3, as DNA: TGTGCCAGCACCCCCGGGAGTAACACCTACAATGAGCAGTTCTTC. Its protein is CASTPGSNTYNEQFF.

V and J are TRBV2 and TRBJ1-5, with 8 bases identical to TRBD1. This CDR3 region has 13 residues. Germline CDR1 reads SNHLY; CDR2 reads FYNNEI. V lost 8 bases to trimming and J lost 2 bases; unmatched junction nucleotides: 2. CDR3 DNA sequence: TGTGCCAGCCAGACAGGGGGCAATCAGCCCCAGCATTTT. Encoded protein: CASQTGGNQPQHF.

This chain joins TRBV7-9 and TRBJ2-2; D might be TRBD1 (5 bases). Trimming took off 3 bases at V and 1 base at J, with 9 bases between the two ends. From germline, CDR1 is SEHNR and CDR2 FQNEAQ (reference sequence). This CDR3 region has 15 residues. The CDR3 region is CASSLGQGNTGELFF. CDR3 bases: TGTGCCAGCAGCTTGGGCCAGGGGAACACCGGGGAGCTGTTTTTT.

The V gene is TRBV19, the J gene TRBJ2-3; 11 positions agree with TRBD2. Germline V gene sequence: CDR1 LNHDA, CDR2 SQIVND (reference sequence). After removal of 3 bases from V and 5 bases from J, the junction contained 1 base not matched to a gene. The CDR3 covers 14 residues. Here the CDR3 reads CASSMGTSGDTQYF. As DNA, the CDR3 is TGTGCCAGTAGTATGGGGACTAGCGGAGATACGCAGTATTTT. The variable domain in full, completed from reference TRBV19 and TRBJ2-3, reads DGGITQSPKYLFRKEGQNVTLSCEQNLNHDAMYWYRQDPGQGLRLIYYSQIVNDFQKGDIAEGYSVSREKKESFPLTVTSAQKNPTAFYLCASSMGTSGDTQYFGPGTRLTVL.

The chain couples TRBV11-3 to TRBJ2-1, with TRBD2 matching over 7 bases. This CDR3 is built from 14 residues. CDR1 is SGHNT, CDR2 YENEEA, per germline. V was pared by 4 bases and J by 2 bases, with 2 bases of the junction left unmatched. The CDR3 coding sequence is TGTGCCAGCAGCTCCGGGGGGACCTACAATGAGCAGTTCTTC. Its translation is CASSSGGTYNEQFF.

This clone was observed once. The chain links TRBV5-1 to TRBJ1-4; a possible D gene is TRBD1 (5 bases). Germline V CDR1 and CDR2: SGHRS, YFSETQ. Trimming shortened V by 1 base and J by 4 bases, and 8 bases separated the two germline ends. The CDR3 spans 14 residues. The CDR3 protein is CASSLRGVNEKLFF. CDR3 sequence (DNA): TGCGCCAGCAGCTTGAGAGGGGTTAATGAAAAACTGTTTTTT.

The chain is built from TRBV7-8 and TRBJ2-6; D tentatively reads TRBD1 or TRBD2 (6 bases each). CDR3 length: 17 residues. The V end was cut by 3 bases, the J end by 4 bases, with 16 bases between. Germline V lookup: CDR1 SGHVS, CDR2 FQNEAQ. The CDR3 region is CASSFGGLGSGANVLTF. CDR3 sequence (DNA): TGTGCCAGCAGCTTCGGGGGCCTAGGCTCGGGGGCCAACGTCCTGACTTTC.

This chain's CDR3 is CASSPRGAAANTEAFF. DNA for the CDR3: TGTGCCAGCTCACCAAGAGGCGCAGCCGCGAACACTGAAGCTTTCTTT. The rearrangement links TRBV18 to TRBJ1-1, with D hard to call. Germline V gene data show CDR1 as KGHSH and CDR2 as LQKENI. Deletions cut 2 bases from V and 1 base from J, with 14 bases between. This CDR3 has 16 amino acids.

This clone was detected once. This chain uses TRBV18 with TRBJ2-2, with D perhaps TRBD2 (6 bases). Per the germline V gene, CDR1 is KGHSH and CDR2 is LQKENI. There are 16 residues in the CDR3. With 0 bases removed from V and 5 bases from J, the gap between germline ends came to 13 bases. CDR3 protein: CASSPPSGGRTGELFF. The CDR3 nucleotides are TGTGCCAGCTCACCACCGTCCGGGGGACGGACCGGGGAGCTGTTTTTT.

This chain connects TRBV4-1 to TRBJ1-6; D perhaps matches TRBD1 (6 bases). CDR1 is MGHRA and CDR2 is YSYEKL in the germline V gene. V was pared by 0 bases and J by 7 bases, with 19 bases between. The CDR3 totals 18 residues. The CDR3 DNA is TGCGCCAGCAGCCAAGATTTCTTCCGGGGGCTAGGGAATTCACCCCTCCACTTT. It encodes CASSQDFFRGLGNSPLHF.

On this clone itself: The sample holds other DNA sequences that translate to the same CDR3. For the CDR3, the DNA is TGTGCCAGCAGTTATCAAGGGGGCGGCACTGAAGCTTTCTTT. Its translation is CASSYQGGGTEAFF. This rearrangement joins TRBV6-5 to TRBJ1-1; TRBD1 aligns across 7 bases. Germline CDR1 MNHEY, CDR2 SVGAGI. This CDR3 contains 14 residues. Trimming removed 3 bases from V and 4 bases from J; junction bases left unmatched: 5.

The CDR3 loop is CASSPPGQGPEQYF. The CDR3 DNA sequence: TGTGCCAGCTCACCACCGGGACAGGGACCCGAGCAGTACTTC. This chain uses TRBV18 with TRBJ2-7; 9 bases are shared with TRBD1. Germline V gives CDR1 KGHSH, CDR2 LQKENI. This CDR3 has 14 residues. V lost 0 bases to trimming and J lost 6 bases; unmatched junction nucleotides: 3.

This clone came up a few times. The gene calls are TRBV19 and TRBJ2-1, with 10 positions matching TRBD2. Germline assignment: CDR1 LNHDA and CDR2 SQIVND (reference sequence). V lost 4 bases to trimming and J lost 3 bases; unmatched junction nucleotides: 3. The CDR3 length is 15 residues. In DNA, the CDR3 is TGTGCCAGTAGTACCACTAGCGGGGTCTACAATGAGCAGTTCTTC. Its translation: CASSTTSGVYNEQFF.

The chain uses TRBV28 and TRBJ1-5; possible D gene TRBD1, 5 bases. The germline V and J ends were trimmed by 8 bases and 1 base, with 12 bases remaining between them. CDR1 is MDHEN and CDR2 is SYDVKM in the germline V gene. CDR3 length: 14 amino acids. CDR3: CASVEGASNQPQHF. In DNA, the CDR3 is TGTGCCAGCGTAGAAGGGGCGAGCAATCAGCCCCAGCATTTT.

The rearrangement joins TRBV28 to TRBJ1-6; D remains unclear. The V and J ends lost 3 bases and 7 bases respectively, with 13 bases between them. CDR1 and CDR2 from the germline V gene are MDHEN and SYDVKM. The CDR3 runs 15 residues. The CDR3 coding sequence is TGTGCCAGCAGTTTGATGGACGGATGGAATTCACCCCTCCACTTT. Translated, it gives CASSLMDGWNSPLHF.

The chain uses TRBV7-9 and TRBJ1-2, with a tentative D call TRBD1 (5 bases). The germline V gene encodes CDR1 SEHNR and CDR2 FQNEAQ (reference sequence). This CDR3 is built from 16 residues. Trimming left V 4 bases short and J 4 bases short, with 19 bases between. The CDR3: CASSSPSGGVFYGYTF. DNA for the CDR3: TGTGCCAGCAGCTCGCCCTCGGGGGGGGTCTTCTATGGCTACACCTTC. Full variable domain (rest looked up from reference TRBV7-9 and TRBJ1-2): DTGVSQNPRHKITKRGQNVTFRCDPISEHNRLYWYRQTLGQGPEFLTYFQNEAQLEKSRLLSDRFSAERPKGSFSTLEIQRTEQGDSAMYLCASSSPSGGVFYGYTFGSGTRLTVV.

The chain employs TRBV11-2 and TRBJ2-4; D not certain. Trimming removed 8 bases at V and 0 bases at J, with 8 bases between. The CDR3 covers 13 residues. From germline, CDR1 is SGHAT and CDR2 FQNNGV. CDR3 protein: CASGNLAKNIQYF. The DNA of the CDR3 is TGTGCCAGCGGAAACCTAGCCAAAAACATTCAGTACTTC.

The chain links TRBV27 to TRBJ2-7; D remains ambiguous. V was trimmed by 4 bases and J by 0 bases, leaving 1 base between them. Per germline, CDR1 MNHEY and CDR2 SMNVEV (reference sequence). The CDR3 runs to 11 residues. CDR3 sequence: CASSSSYEQYF. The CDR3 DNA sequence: TGTGCCAGCAGTTCCTCCTACGAGCAGTACTTC.

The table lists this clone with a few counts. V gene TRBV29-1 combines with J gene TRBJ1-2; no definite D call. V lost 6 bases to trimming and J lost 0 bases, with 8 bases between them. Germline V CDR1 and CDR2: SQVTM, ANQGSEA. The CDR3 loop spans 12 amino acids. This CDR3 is CSVRAANYGYTF. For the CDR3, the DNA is TGCAGCGTCCGGGCAGCTAACTATGGCTACACCTTC.

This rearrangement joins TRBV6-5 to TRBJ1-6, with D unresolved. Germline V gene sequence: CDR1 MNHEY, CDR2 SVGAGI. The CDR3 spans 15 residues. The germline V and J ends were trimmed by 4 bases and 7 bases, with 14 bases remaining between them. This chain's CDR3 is CASSFGVTGNSPLHF. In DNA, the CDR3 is TGTGCCAGCAGTTTTGGAGTGACGGGGAATTCACCCCTCCACTTT.

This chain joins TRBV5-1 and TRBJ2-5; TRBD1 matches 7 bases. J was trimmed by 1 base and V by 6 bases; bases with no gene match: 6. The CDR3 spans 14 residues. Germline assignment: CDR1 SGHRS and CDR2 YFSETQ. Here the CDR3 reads CASTRDSTQETQYF. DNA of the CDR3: TGCGCCAGCACCCGGGACAGCACCCAAGAGACCCAGTACTTC.

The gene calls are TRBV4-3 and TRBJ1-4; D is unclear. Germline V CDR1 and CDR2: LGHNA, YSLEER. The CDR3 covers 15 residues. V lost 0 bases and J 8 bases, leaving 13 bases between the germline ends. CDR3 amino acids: CASSQEMGDSEKLFF. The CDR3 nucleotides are TGCGCCAGCAGCCAAGAGATGGGTGATTCGGAAAAACTGTTTTTT.

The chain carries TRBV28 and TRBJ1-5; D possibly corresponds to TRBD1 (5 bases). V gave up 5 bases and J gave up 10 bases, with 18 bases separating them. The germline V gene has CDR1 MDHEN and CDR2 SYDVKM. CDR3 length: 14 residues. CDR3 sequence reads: CASSRDDLSVPQHF. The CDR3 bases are TGTGCCAGCAGTCGGGACGACCTCTCTGTCCCCCAGCATTTT.

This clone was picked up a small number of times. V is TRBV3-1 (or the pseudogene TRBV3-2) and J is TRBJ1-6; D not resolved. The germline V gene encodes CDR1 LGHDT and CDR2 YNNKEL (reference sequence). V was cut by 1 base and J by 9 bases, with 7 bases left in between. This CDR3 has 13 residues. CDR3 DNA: TGTGCCAGCAGCCAAGCGGGTTCTTCACCCCTCCACTTT. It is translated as CASSQAGSSPLHF.